The sequence of this TCR beta chain was determined in a study of cytomegalovirus exposure and HLA in healthy donors. There are 13 residues in the CDR3. Germline loops: CDR1 MNHNS, CDR2 SASEGT. The V and J ends lost 8 bases and 4 bases, in that order; junction bases with no gene match: 8. Study findings and constraints: In an earlier analysis, productive rearrangement rates for most beta V segments clustered near 87% or 30%.

For this clone: Its target is not known.

Researchers ran the PCR with 60 Vbeta and 13 Jbeta primers. Original methodology: There were 80 million or so unique TCR beta chains by a later count, and approximately 11 million of them were shared. Measured with immunoSEQ multiplex PCR; TCRdb has only the in-frame clones, and not every one. V, J and clone size reflect that table, while D and trimming were determined from the DNA. The sample lists 150,000 to 200,000 clones, approximately 65% occurring once. This chain uses TRBV6-1 with TRBJ2-7; 7 positions agree with TRBD1. The TCR was taken from a man in his forties or fifties in good health and CMV-seronegative. Sequencing was carried out using PBMCs. In nucleotides, the CDR3 is TGTGCCAGCTCCGGGACAGCCACGTACGAGCAGTACTTC. It translates to CASSGTATYEQYF.